Listed here are 22 T cell receptor beta chains from one sample, sequenced in a study of sequential checkpoint blockade in melanoma. The sample's treatment: randomized to nivolumab then ipilimumab (arm A) or the reverse (arm B). Clones were read by immunoSEQ multiplex PCR, and TCRdb kept only the in-frame ones, dropping some. In the table there are about 1,900 clones, about 26% of which are singletons. The sample was tumor tissue (inferred from file names), taken from a patient given nivolumab and ipilimumab in sequence. Every receptor here comes from a human donor with melanoma.

This chain joins TRBV9 and TRBJ1-3, with a weak D call TRBD1 (6 bases). V lost 3 bases and J lost 2, with 12 bases in between. The V gene's germline CDR1 is SGDLS and CDR2 YYNGEE. The CDR3 is 15 residues long. Here the CDR3 reads CASSGTGMAGNTIYF. In nucleotides, the CDR3 is TGTGCCAGCAGCGGTACAGGGATGGCTGGAAACACCATATATTTT. The whole variable domain, remainder taken from reference TRBV9 and TRBJ1-3, is DSGVTQTPKHLITATGQRVTLRCSPRSGDLSVYWYQQSLDQGLQFLIQYYNGEERAKGNILERFSAQQFPDLHSELNLSSLELGDSALYFCASSGTGMAGNTIYFGEGSWLTVV.

V and J are TRBV30 and TRBJ1-5; D uncertain. Trimming removed 5 bases at V and 3 bases at J, with 11 bases between. CDR3 size: 13 residues. Germline V gene sequence: CDR1 GTSNPN, CDR2 SVGIG (reference sequence). CDR3 DNA sequence: TGTGCCTGGTCCAACGCGAACAATCAGCCCCAGCATTTT. Amino acid sequence: CAWSNANNQPQHF.

The chain carries TRBV6-8 and TRBJ1-6; D is undetermined. V was trimmed by 0 bases and J by 0 bases, leaving 6 bases between them. The CDR3 runs to 16 residues. Per the germline V gene, CDR1 is MNHGY and CDR2 is SAAAGT. This CDR3 is CASSYSRSSYNSPLHF. CDR3 sequence (DNA): TGTGCCAGCAGTTACTCTAGGAGCTCCTATAATTCACCCCTCCACTTT.

J is TRBJ2-6 and V is TRBV15; no clear D. The V and J ends lost 1 base and 2 bases respectively, with 12 bases between them. Per germline, CDR1 LNHNV and CDR2 YYDKDF (reference sequence). This CDR3 is 17 amino acids long. In DNA form, the CDR3 reads TGTGCCACCAGCAGAGTTCTGGGAACTACTGGGGCCAACGTCCTGACTTTC. Amino acids: CATSRVLGTTGANVLTF. The full variable domain, completed using reference TRBV15 and TRBJ2-6, is DAMVIQNPRYQVTQFGKPVTLSCSQTLNHNVMYWYQQKSSQAPKLLFHYYDKDFNNEADTPDNFQSRRPNTSFCFLDIRSPGLGDTAMYLCATSRVLGTTGANVLTFGAGSRLTVL.

J is TRBJ2-7 and V is TRBV2, with TRBD2 matching 8 bases. From germline, CDR1 is SNHLY and CDR2 FYNNEI. The V gene end was trimmed by 0 bases and the J gene end by 3 bases; junction bases not matched to a gene: 25. This CDR3 has 22 amino acids. CDR3 in amino acids: CASSEARAGVRGARLSYYEQYF. DNA of the CDR3: TGTGCCAGCAGTGAAGCGCGCGCGGGTGTGCGGGGGGCCCGATTAAGTTACTACGAGCAGTACTTC.

The chain joins TRBV16 to TRBJ2-7; D might be TRBD1 (6 bases). The germline V and J ends were trimmed by 1 base and 1 base, with 11 bases remaining between them. This CDR3 has 15 amino acids. CDR1 KGHSY and CDR2 FQNENV come from the germline V gene. The DNA for the CDR3 is TGTGCCAGCAGCCAATTGCAGGGGCTATCCTACGAGCAGTACTTC. Protein: CASSQLQGLSYEQYF.

This chain connects TRBV4-1 to TRBJ2-5; D might be TRBD1 (5 bases). This CDR3 has 15 residues. CDR1 is MGHRA, CDR2 YSYEKL, per germline. Trimming removed 4 bases from V and 0 bases from J, with 12 bases in between. The CDR3 DNA follows: TGCGCCAGCAGCCGCATTAGCAGGGACCAAGAGACCCAGTACTTC. Amino acids: CASSRISRDQETQYF.

This clone was seen only a few times. The V gene is TRBV4-1, the J gene TRBJ2-5, with 8 bases aligning to TRBD2. The CDR3 is 14 amino acids. Germline CDR1 MGHRA, CDR2 YSYEKL. The V gene end was trimmed by 4 bases and the J gene end by 5 bases; junction bases not matched to a gene: 6. The DNA of the CDR3 is TGCGCCAGCAGCCTTCCCGGGGGGGCTGAGACCCAGTACTTC. Translation gives CASSLPGGAETQYF.

This chain connects TRBV18 to TRBJ1-6, with D perhaps matching TRBD1 (5 bases). V was cut by 1 base and J by 9 bases, with 13 bases left in between. CDR3 length equals 15 residues. Germline CDR1 is KGHSH and CDR2 is LQKENI. The CDR3 is CASSPQGQGSSPLHF. In DNA, the CDR3 is TGTGCCAGCTCACCACAGGGTCAGGGTAGTTCACCCCTCCACTTT. Full variable domain (rest looked up from reference TRBV18 and TRBJ1-6): NAGVMQNPRHLVRRRGQEARLRCSPMKGHSHVYWYRQLPEEGLKFMVYLQKENIIDESGMPKERFSAEFPKEGPSILRIQQVVRGDSAAYFCASSPQGQGSSPLHFGNGTRLTVT.

This rearrangement joins TRBV19 to TRBJ1-1; D gene unclear. V was shortened by 2 bases and J by 1 base, with 11 bases between the two germline ends. There are 15 residues in the CDR3. In germline, CDR1 is LNHDA, CDR2 SQIVND (reference sequence). The CDR3 reads CASSIPGRGNTEAFF. CDR3 DNA: TGTGCCAGTAGTATACCGGGGAGAGGGAACACTGAAGCTTTCTTT.

The gene calls are TRBV5-1 and TRBJ2-7, with unresolved D. The CDR3 consists of 14 residues. Trimming took 0 bases from V and 9 from J, leaving 16 bases between them. Germline CDR1 reads SGHRS; CDR2 reads YFSETQ. In nucleotides, the CDR3 is TGCGCCAGCAGCTTGGGCGGAAGCAGGATCATGCAGTACTTC. This translates into CASSLGGSRIMQYF.

This clone has just a few counts. This rearrangement joins TRBV6-8 to TRBJ2-3; TRBD2 matches at 9 bases. The V and J ends lost 5 bases and 2 bases, in that order; junction bases with no gene match: 2. CDR3 length: 14 amino acids. Germline-derived CDR1 and CDR2 are MNHGY and SAAAGT. CDR3 sequence reads: CASSSGGPTDTQYF. CDR3 DNA sequence: TGTGCCAGCAGTAGCGGGGGGCCCACAGATACGCAGTATTTT.

This clone has just a few counts. This chain joins TRBV19 and TRBJ1-1; TRBD1 might be the D (5 bases). Looked up from germline, CDR1 is LNHDA and CDR2 is SQIVND (reference sequence). This CDR3 spans 17 amino acids. Trimming left V 6 bases short and J 4 bases short, with 24 bases between. The CDR3 DNA sequence: TGTGCCAGTAGAATACAGGCCCTGCTGGGTCTGGGCACTGAAGCTTTCTTT. Its protein is CASRIQALLGLGTEAFF.

This clone was seen a few times. The V and J genes are TRBV5-1 and TRBJ2-3; 13 nucleotides line up with TRBD2. Germline assignment: CDR1 SGHRS and CDR2 YFSETQ. After removal of 4 bases from V and 1 base from J, the junction contained 12 bases not matched to a gene. The CDR3 totals 19 residues. CDR3 residues: CASSPELTGTSGGTDTQYF. CDR3 bases: TGCGCCAGCAGCCCCGAATTGACCGGGACTAGCGGGGGCACAGATACGCAGTATTTT.

By frequency in the sample, this clone is medium-sized. The chain uses TRBV6-8 and TRBJ1-2; no definite D call. Germline V gives CDR1 MNHGY, CDR2 SAAAGT. V was shortened by 2 bases and J by 7 bases, with 14 bases between the two germline ends. The CDR3 is 14 amino acids. CDR3 nucleotides: TGTGCCAGCAGTTACAGCCCTGCGGGGTTTGGCTACACCTTC. Amino acid sequence: CASSYSPAGFGYTF.

This clone is medium-sized. The rearrangement uses TRBV11-3 and TRBJ2-7, with 9 positions matching TRBD1. The trim removed 5 bases at V and 5 bases at J, leaving 13 bases unmatched. Germline loops: CDR1 SGHNT, CDR2 YENEEA. There are 16 residues in the CDR3. In DNA form, the CDR3 reads TGTGCCAGCAGCATGCAGATTGGGACAGGGAATGACGAGCAGTACTTC. Translating it yields CASSMQIGTGNDEQYF.

The CDR3 DNA reads TGCGCCAGCAGCAGTACAGGGCCCGCGAACACCGGGGAGCTGTTTTTT. It yields the protein CASSSTGPANTGELFF. The chain carries TRBV5-1 and TRBJ2-2; maybe TRBD1 (6 bases). The germline V gene encodes CDR1 SGHRS and CDR2 YFSETQ. Between the trimmed V and J ends, which lost 4 bases and 0 bases, there was a span of 13 bases. The CDR3 has 16 amino acids.

The V call is TRBV28, the J call TRBJ1-1, with a tentative D call TRBD1 (5 bases). The CDR3 totals 16 residues. Deletions cut 5 bases from V and 5 bases from J, with 21 bases between. Per the germline V gene, CDR1 is MDHEN and CDR2 is SYDVKM. The CDR3 is CASSHRTQGRWTEAFF. The CDR3 nucleotides are TGTGCCAGCAGTCATCGAACTCAGGGTCGTTGGACTGAAGCTTTCTTT.

The chain is built from TRBV12-5 and TRBJ1-1, with D possibly matching TRBD1 (5 bases). The CDR3 is 18 amino acids. Trimming took off 5 bases at V and 10 bases at J, with 32 bases between the two ends. The germline V gene encodes CDR1 LGHNT and CDR2 FRNRAP. CDR3 nucleotide sequence: TGTGCTAGTGGTAGAAAAGTCCGGCCAGGGACCACTGGACTTGGAGCTTTCTTT. The encoded protein is CASGRKVRPGTTGLGAFF.

This clone was seen once. V and J are TRBV5-1 and TRBJ1-2, with D perhaps matching TRBD1 (6 bases). The CDR3 totals 15 residues. Germline assignment: CDR1 SGHRS and CDR2 YFSETQ. Between the trimmed V and J ends, which lost 1 base and 4 bases, there was a span of 14 bases. CDR3 nucleotide sequence: TGCGCCAGCAGCTTGACTCCGGACAGTCCCTATGGCTACACCTTC. It encodes CASSLTPDSPYGYTF.

J is TRBJ2-1 and V is TRBV19; no reliable D call. The length of the CDR3 is 13 residues. V lost 5 bases to trimming and J lost 8 bases, with 13 bases between them. Germline V gives CDR1 LNHDA, CDR2 SQIVND (reference sequence). The CDR3, as DNA: TGTGCCAGTAGTGTCGTCCCTCTCGATGAGCAGTTCTTC. This encodes CASSVVPLDEQFF.

This clone rates as medium-sized. The V call is TRBV11-3, the J call TRBJ2-2; D is unclear. This CDR3 is 14 amino acids long. V gave up 5 bases and J gave up 1 base, with 8 bases separating them. Germline lookup yields CDR1 SGHNT and CDR2 YENEEA. In DNA form, the CDR3 reads TGTGCCAGCAGCCCGGAGCGGAACACCGGGGAGCTGTTTTTT. As protein: CASSPERNTGELFF.